This entry is about one TCR beta chain. Its target antigen remains unknown. Base quality data are lacking; no much larger clone is found one base away. In the paper's terms, the treatment or condition label means: approximately 9-day PBMC culture with coronavirus spike peptide pools or control peptides (ViraFEST assay). The ViraFEST assay was used in the study, in which antigen-specific T cells were expanded with peptide pools and expanded clonotypes were subsequently identified by TCR sequencing. The convalescent patients' positive SARS-CoV-2 PCR tests fell between March and December 2020, which was before the Alpha, Beta and Delta variants emerged in the United States. Each well held more than 1.5 million PBMCs cultured in IMDM containing around 5% human AB serum and approximately 9.4 IU/ml IL-2, with 10 ug/ml peptide pools added. On days 3 and 7, half of the culture medium was replaced with fresh IL-2-containing medium. Once the cells had been in culture for about 10 days, the EasySep CD4+ T cell isolation kit was used to isolate CD4+ T cells by negative selection. PBMCs were separated from whole blood using Ficoll-Paque Plus gradient centrifugation and then either used fresh or cryopreserved at -140C. Triplicate wells were generally used for each culture condition.

These data belong to a study of vaccination and CD4 T cells after COVID-19 (dated by TCRdb to 2021 to 2024). The study in broad terms: Convalescent patients had a positive SARS-CoV-2 result on nasal swab PCR, and of these patients, several had mild disease and one had severe disease. Participants received two doses of either the Pfizer-BioNTech BNT162b2 vaccine (n=8) or the Moderna mRNA-1273 vaccine (n=2). Post-vaccine blood samples were taken a median of 72 days after the second vaccine dose, with a range of 14 to 241 days. The spike-specific CD4+ TCR repertoire was compared before and after mRNA vaccination in around ten COVID-19 convalescent patients and several infection-naive healthy vaccine recipients. Control cultures used a CEFX viral epitope pool as positive control, an HIV-1 Nef peptide pool as negative control, or no peptide. The convalescent cohort included six males and four females, with two Hispanic individuals, seven Caucasians, two Asians and one multiracial person. Culture stimuli were overlapping spike peptide pools from SARS-CoV-2 and from the common cold coronaviruses HCoV-NL63, HCoV-OC43 and HCoV-229E. Post-COVID blood samples were collected from convalescent patients a median of around 100 days after diagnosis, with a range of about 30 to 161 days. What the work shows at the level of the full study, not this receptor alone: The median number of SARS-CoV-2-reactive clonotypes rose from under 25 after infection to 38 after vaccination, but the change was not significant. Of the vaccine-specific clones in convalescent patients, 304 of 307, or nearly all, reacted only to SARS-CoV-2 spike and did not cross-react with common cold coronaviruses. The number of convalescent patients in the study was relatively small, and the study did not examine early timepoints following natural infection. In convalescent patients, a median approximately 89% of post-vaccine SARS-CoV-2-reactive clones were detected only after vaccination, suggesting vaccine-specific priming.

Receptors were amplified or captured by PCR. TCR sequencing of DNA from cultured CD4+ T cells used the Oncomine TCR Beta short-read assay at the Johns Hopkins FTIC core. Genomic DNA was extracted from the cultured CD4+ T cells with the QIAamp micro DNA kit. The Oncomine TCR Beta libraries from cultured CD4+ T cells were pooled using unique dual indexes and then sequenced on an Illumina iSeq 100. In the authors' own workflow: Non-productive sequences were removed, and CDR3s not starting with C, not ending with F or W, or shorter than 7 amino acids were discarded. The MANAFEST web application was used to identify antigen-specific clonotypes by comparing peptide-stimulated wells against reference wells and other culture wells. For a clone to be called positive, the clone needed an FDR below 0.05, an odds ratio above 5, and a productive frequency above 0.1% in at least two of three replicate wells. Cross-reactive clonotypes were defined as significantly expanded in both SARS-CoV-2 spike wells and at least one common cold coronavirus spike condition. Similarity between CDR3 sequences was evaluated in R version 3.6.1 using Levenshtein distances (stringdist) and unrooted phylogenetic trees (ape). TCRdb redid the processing of the public reads, applying fastp at Q25 and MiXCR, and retained in-frame beta chains. All rows with the same CDR3 protein become a single entry with the most common DNA and genes. The V and J calls here are based on TCRdb, not the publication. The sample table holds 20,000 to 30,000 distinct CDR3 sequences, of which 40% were seen once. The ten largest make up 11% of the sample.

The CDR3 starts with the cysteine, ends with the phenylalanine, and has 14 residues. The entry retains the CDR3 DNA only, 42 bases that are in frame from base 1. For this chain, trimming is 5 bases at the V end and 11 bases at the J end, and the number of junction bases without a gene match is 12. The germline V gene (reference sequence) provides CDR1 SEHNR and CDR2 FQNEAQ. The TCR originated in a human donor who had recovered from COVID-19. The sequenced sample was CD4+ T cells from blood, cultured in vitro. The chain joins TRBV7-9 to TRBJ1-1; 9 bases in the junction line up with TRBD1. The bases are TGTGCCAGCAGCGACAGCCGGACAGGGGTATCGGCTTTCTTT. Its translation is CASSDSRTGVSAFF.